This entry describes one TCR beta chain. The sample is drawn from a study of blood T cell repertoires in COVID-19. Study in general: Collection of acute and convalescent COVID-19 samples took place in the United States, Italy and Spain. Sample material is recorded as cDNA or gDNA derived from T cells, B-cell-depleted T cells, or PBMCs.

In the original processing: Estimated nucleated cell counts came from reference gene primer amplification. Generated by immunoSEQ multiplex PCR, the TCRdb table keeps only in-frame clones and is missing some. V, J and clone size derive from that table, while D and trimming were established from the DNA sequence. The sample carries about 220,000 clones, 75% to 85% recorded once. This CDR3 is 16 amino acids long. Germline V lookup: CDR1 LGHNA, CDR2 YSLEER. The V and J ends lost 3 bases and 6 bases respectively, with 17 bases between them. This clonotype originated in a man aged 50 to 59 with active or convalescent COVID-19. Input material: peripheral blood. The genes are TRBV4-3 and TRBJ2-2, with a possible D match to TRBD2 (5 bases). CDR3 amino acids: CASSHHTGSGAGELFF. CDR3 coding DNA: TGCGCCAGCAGCCACCACACTGGGTCCGGGGCCGGGGAGCTGTTTTTT.